The 4 T cell receptor beta chains below were found in one sample sequenced in a study of blood T cell repertoires in COVID-19. Libraries were prepared by immunoSEQ multiplex PCR; TCRdb keeps only in-frame clonotypes and omits some of them. Of 110,000 to 150,000 clones in the sample, around 72% were seen once. Source material: peripheral blood. The receptors were gathered from an older woman with acute or convalescent COVID-19.

This clone turned up a few times. This sequence joins TRBV9 and TRBJ1-3; TRBD1 agrees at 7 bases. The V segment lost 4 bases and the J segment 0 bases; nucleotides outside the gene matches: 7. The CDR3 is 16 residues long. Germline V gene data show CDR1 as SGDLS and CDR2 as YYNGEE. The CDR3 protein is CASSSRTGPSGNTIYF. The CDR3 nucleotides read TGTGCCAGCAGCTCCCGGACAGGCCCCTCTGGAAACACCATATATTTT. Filled out from reference TRBV9 and TRBJ1-3, the complete variable domain reads DSGVTQTPKHLITATGQRVTLRCSPRSGDLSVYWYQQSLDQGLQFLIQYYNGEERAKGNILERFSAQQFPDLHSELNLSSLELGDSALYFCASSSRTGPSGNTIYFGEGSWLTVV.

The genes are TRBV6-5 and TRBJ1-1; 8 bases align to TRBD1. In germline, CDR1 is MNHEY, CDR2 SVGAGI. The CDR3 extends over 13 amino acids. Unmatched junction bases numbered 4, after V lost 6 bases and J lost 4 bases. CDR3 sequence (DNA): TGTGCCAGCAGCCCCGACAGGGGCACTGAAGCTTTCTTT. This codes for CASSPDRGTEAFF.

The chain uses TRBV5-1 and TRBJ2-5; TRBD1 matches at 8 bases. The ends lost 2 bases at V and 4 bases at J; junction bases unmatched: 10. Germline V gene sequence: CDR1 SGHRS, CDR2 YFSETQ. The CDR3 is 16 residues long. The CDR3 region has the DNA TGCGCCAGCAGCTTAGCCTCAGGGGGCGCGGGAGAGACCCAGTACTTC. This codes for CASSLASGGAGETQYF.

In its sample, this clone was seen a few times. The gene calls are TRBV4-2 and TRBJ2-1; 8 bases line up with TRBD2. The germline gives CDR1 LGHNA, CDR2 YNFKEQ. V lost 4 bases to trimming and J lost 5 bases; unmatched junction nucleotides: 10. The CDR3 spans 16 residues. The CDR3 spells CASSRSGTSSDNEQFF. The DNA of the CDR3 is TGTGCCAGCAGCCGCTCCGGGACTAGTAGTGACAATGAGCAGTTCTTC.